The present TCR beta chain was sequenced within a study of neoadjuvant nivolumab and ipilimumab in lung cancer. General study results and limits: Pretherapy blood TCR richness correlated positively with resected tumor richness. Compared with tumor-adjacent uninvolved lung, resected tumors showed greater richness and clonality. Only two of four nivolumab-treated tumors gained richness and clonality by surgery. A small number of samples were TCR sequenced.

Losses at the gene ends were 1 base for V and 7 bases for J; bases not matched to a gene: 8. Germline-derived CDR1 and CDR2 are GTSNPN and SVGIG (reference sequence). There are 15 residues in the CDR3. Turning to this clone: The target antigen is unknown.

Profiled with immunoSEQ multiplex PCR; TCRdb holds only in-frame clones, not every one. Counted here are 8,500 to 10,000 clones, approximately 80% occurring once; the ten biggest clones make up around 7%. This receptor was taken from an adult with non-small cell lung cancer. Some clones in this sample may be carry-over from other donors' samples. Material: tumor tissue, obtained after neoadjuvant nivolumab, alone or with ipilimumab, at or shortly before surgery. This sequence joins TRBV30 and TRBJ1-5; 9 nucleotides line up with TRBD1. CDR3 coding DNA: TGTGCCTGGAGTGATACAGGGGGCACCAAACAGCCCCAGCATTTT. Protein sequence: CAWSDTGGTKQPQHF.